The 28 T cell receptor beta chains in this list originate from one sample, sequenced in a study of blood T cell repertoires in COVID-19. Assay: immunoSEQ multiplex PCR; the TCRdb copy retains only in-frame clones and omits some. Here the sample spans 200,000 or so clones, around three quarters being singletons. The specimen was peripheral blood. The receptors were gathered from a man aged 55 to 70 with active or convalescent COVID-19.

The V gene is TRBV6-7, the J gene TRBJ1-5, with D possibly TRBD1 on 5 matching bases. TRBV6-7 is assigned to the ORF class and has an uncertain function. Trimming shortened V by 4 bases and J by 1 base, and 11 bases separated the two germline ends. This CDR3 comprises 15 residues. The CDR3: CASSWGRASNQPQHF. DNA for the CDR3: TGTGCCAGCAGTTGGGGGAGGGCGAGCAATCAGCCCCAGCATTTT.

The chain combines TRBV29-1 with TRBJ2-3; weak D call: TRBD2 (5 bases). Deletions cut 6 bases from V and 2 bases from J, with 12 bases between. CDR1 and CDR2 from the germline V gene are SQVTM and ANQGSEA. This CDR3 spans 13 amino acids. The CDR3 sequence: CSVIRTSTDTQYF. The CDR3 nucleotides are TGCAGCGTAATCCGGACTTCCACAGATACGCAGTATTTT.

V usage is TRBV6-5 and J usage is TRBJ1-2; TRBD1 matches 9 bases. Germline values: CDR1 MNHEY, CDR2 SVGAGI. The CDR3 spans 14 residues. V shed 5 bases, J shed 6 bases, and the junction held 7 bases outside the gene matches. Here the CDR3 DNA reads TGTGCCAGCAGTAGGGACAGGGAAAGTAATGGCTACACCTTC. Residues: CASSRDRESNGYTF.

The chain employs TRBV7-3 and TRBJ2-7; the D gene is possibly TRBD2 (5 bases). CDR1 is SGHTA, CDR2 FQGTGA, per germline. CDR3 length: 15 amino acids. The V end was cut by 4 bases, the J end by 3 bases, with 16 bases between. The CDR3 DNA reads TGTGCCAGCAGCTCCACTGTAGCGCCAGTCTACGAGCAGTACTTC. Residues: CASSSTVAPVYEQYF.

The chain links TRBV24-1 to TRBJ2-1, with TRBD2 matching over 11 bases. The CDR3 is 14 residues long. After removal of 8 bases from V and 7 bases from J, the junction contained 6 bases not matched to a gene. Germline CDR1 and CDR2: KGHDR and SFDVKD. Written as DNA, the CDR3 is TGTGCCACCATGGAGACTAGCGGGATAAATGAGCAGTTCTTC. Translated: CATMETSGINEQFF.

V is TRBV6-5 and J is TRBJ2-7, with 8 bases fitting TRBD2. The CDR3 sequence is 13 residues long. Germline V CDR1 and CDR2: MNHEY, SVGAGI. Germline trimming cut 9 bases from V and 3 bases from J; bases unmatched to any gene: 7. The CDR3 protein is CASLIAGLYEQYF. CDR3 bases: TGTGCCAGTTTAATAGCGGGGCTCTACGAGCAGTACTTC.

The chain joins TRBV7-9 to TRBJ2-7; TRBD1 aligns across 11 bases. The germline CDR1 and CDR2 sequences are SEHNR and FQNEAQ (reference sequence). After removal of 5 bases from V and 3 bases from J, the junction contained 3 bases not matched to a gene. The CDR3 extends over 14 amino acids. The CDR3 reads CASSADRGHYEQYF. CDR3 DNA: TGTGCCAGCAGCGCGGACAGGGGGCACTACGAGCAGTACTTC.

The rearrangement joins TRBV7-9 to TRBJ2-7; D is perhaps TRBD2 (7 bases). CDR3 length: 18 amino acids. Trimming took 0 bases from V and 2 from J, leaving 20 bases between them. Germline V gives CDR1 SEHNR, CDR2 FQNEAQ (reference sequence). DNA of the CDR3: TGTGCCAGCAGCTTAGCCCGGGGGGCGAGCCTTGTAGCCTACGAGCAGTACTTC. This gives the protein CASSLARGASLVAYEQYF. The whole variable domain, filled in from reference TRBV7-9 and TRBJ2-7, reads DTGVSQNPRHKITKRGQNVTFRCDPISEHNRLYWYRQTLGQGPEFLTYFQNEAQLEKSRLLSDRFSAERPKGSFSTLEIQRTEQGDSAMYLCASSLARGASLVAYEQYFGPGTRLTVT.

The rearrangement joins TRBV10-3 to TRBJ2-1, with 15 bases aligning to TRBD2. V trimming: 6 bases; J trimming: 6 bases; junction bases outside the gene matches: 6. The CDR3 has 16 residues. Germline CDR1 ENHRY, CDR2 SYGVKD. CDR3 nucleotide sequence: TGTGCCATCAGGGGGACTAGCGGGAGGCCCTCCAATGAGCAGTTCTTC. Protein: CAIRGTSGRPSNEQFF.

The sample holds a few counts of this clone. The chain links TRBV19 to TRBJ2-1; D is undetermined. Looked up from germline, CDR1 is LNHDA and CDR2 is SQIVND (reference sequence). V lost 7 bases and J lost 0, with 13 bases in between. The CDR3 has 15 amino acids. The CDR3 spells CASTRTISSYNEQFF. The DNA for the CDR3 is TGTGCCAGTACTAGAACTATAAGCTCCTACAATGAGCAGTTCTTC. The variable domain in full, with the rest retrieved from reference TRBV19 and TRBJ2-1, is DGGITQSPKYLFRKEGQNVTLSCEQNLNHDAMYWYRQDPGQGLRLIYYSQIVNDFQKGDIAEGYSVSREKKESFPLTVTSAQKNPTAFYLCASTRTISSYNEQFFGPGTRLTVL.

J is TRBJ2-1 and V is TRBV2; D unresolved. Trimming removed 11 bases from V and 5 bases from J, with 10 bases in between. The CDR3 is made up of 11 amino acids. In germline, CDR1 is SNHLY, CDR2 FYNNEI. In nucleotides, the CDR3 is TGTGCCGTTCACATTGACAATGAGCAGTTCTTC. The encoded protein is CAVHIDNEQFF.

This clone turned up a few times. The chain links TRBV7-8 to TRBJ1-4; 9 nucleotides line up with TRBD1. The V segment lost 5 bases and the J segment 8 bases; nucleotides outside the gene matches: 6. Per the germline V gene, CDR1 is SGHVS and CDR2 is FQNEAQ. This CDR3 is 14 amino acids long. CDR3 sequence: CASSQGQGDEKLFF. CDR3 nucleotide sequence: TGTGCCAGCAGCCAGGGACAGGGCGACGAAAAACTGTTTTTT.

The V and J genes are TRBV5-1 and TRBJ1-1; weak D call: TRBD1 (5 bases). Germline CDR1 is SGHRS and CDR2 is YFSETQ. The CDR3 runs 16 residues. The V end lost 4 bases, the J end lost 2 bases, and 18 bases lay between the germline ends. The CDR3 loop reads CASSAQPQGPNTEAFF. As DNA, the CDR3 is TGCGCCAGCAGCGCACAACCTCAGGGTCCCAACACTGAAGCTTTCTTT.

CDR3 loop: CASSALSGLAGNLGQFF. The DNA for the CDR3 is TGTGCCAGCAGCGCCCTAAGTGGTCTAGCGGGAAACCTAGGGCAGTTCTTC. The chain uses TRBV7-9 and TRBJ2-1; 9 bases are shared with TRBD2. The junction had 20 bases not matched to a gene; V was cut back by 5 bases and J by 12 bases. CDR1 and CDR2 from the germline V gene are SEHNR and FQNEAQ (reference sequence). The CDR3 is 17 amino acids. Full variable domain (rest looked up from reference TRBV7-9 and TRBJ2-1): DTGVSQNPRHKITKRGQNVTFRCDPISEHNRLYWYRQTLGQGPEFLTYFQNEAQLEKSRLLSDRFSAERPKGSFSTLEIQRTEQGDSAMYLCASSALSGLAGNLGQFFGPGTRLTVL.

V is TRBV19 and J is TRBJ2-1; 8 positions match TRBD2. With V trimmed by 5 bases and J by 7 bases, 10 bases remained unmatched. This CDR3 has 15 amino acids. The germline CDR1 and CDR2 sequences are LNHDA and SQIVND (reference sequence). The CDR3 nucleotides read TGTGCCAGTAGTCCTCGGGAGGGCCTTAGGAATGAGCAGTTCTTC. It encodes CASSPREGLRNEQFF.

The V gene is TRBV19, the J gene TRBJ2-5, with D possibly matching TRBD2 (7 bases). Trimming removed 6 bases from V and 5 bases from J, with 22 bases in between. Per germline, CDR1 LNHDA and CDR2 SQIVND (reference sequence). There are 16 residues in the CDR3. Written as DNA, the CDR3 is TGTGCCAGTAGCCTTGCGGGGGCCGCAGGAGGGGAGACCCAGTACTTC. Protein sequence: CASSLAGAAGGETQYF.

In this sample, this clone turned up once. Here the CDR3 reads CASSGLAESAGELFF. The CDR3 coding sequence is TGTGCCAGCAGCGGACTAGCGGAATCCGCCGGGGAGCTGTTTTTT. The chain links TRBV9 to TRBJ2-2, with 9 bases lining up with TRBD2. V dropped 3 bases and J dropped 6; count of bases not matched to a gene: 6. The CDR3 consists of 15 residues. The germline CDR1 and CDR2 sequences are SGDLS and YYNGEE.

This chain joins TRBV2 and TRBJ2-5, with TRBD1 identical over 7 bases. The germline CDR1 and CDR2 sequences are SNHLY and FYNNEI. The ends lost 6 bases at V and 0 bases at J; junction bases unmatched: 10. The CDR3 has 16 residues. This CDR3 reads CASRDHRGRYQETQYF. In nucleotides, the CDR3 is TGTGCCAGCAGGGACCACAGGGGCCGATACCAAGAGACCCAGTACTTC.

This chain connects TRBV20-1 to TRBJ2-1, with 7 bases aligning to TRBD1. Unmatched junction bases numbered 2, after V lost 8 bases and J lost 4 bases. Germline V gives CDR1 DFQATT, CDR2 SNEGSKA (reference sequence). The CDR3 runs to 11 residues. The CDR3 here is CSTGQYNEQFF. Here the CDR3 DNA reads TGCAGTACGGGACAGTACAATGAGCAGTTCTTC.

By share, this clone counts as medium-sized (0.01 to 0.1%). The CDR3 reads CASSIDYQGIQETQYF. The DNA for the CDR3 is TGTGCCAGTAGTATAGACTACCAGGGGATTCAAGAGACCCAGTACTTC. This sequence joins TRBV19 and TRBJ2-5; D might be TRBD1 (6 bases). This CDR3 region has 16 residues. Germline-derived CDR1 and CDR2 are LNHDA and SQIVND (reference sequence). The V gene lost 0 bases and the J gene lost 2 bases, with 13 bases spanning the gap.

The V gene is TRBV4-2, the J gene TRBJ2-5; weak D call: TRBD2 (5 bases). The CDR3 sequence is 14 residues long. Trimming cost V 0 bases and J 7 bases, with 12 bases left between them. The germline gives CDR1 LGHNA, CDR2 YNFKEQ. The CDR3 DNA reads TGTGCCAGCAGCCAAGATTATGGCCGGGGGACCCAGTACTTC. The encoded protein is CASSQDYGRGTQYF.

This clone occurred once. This chain joins TRBV6-2 or TRBV6-3 and TRBJ2-1; TRBD2 is a possible D gene (5 bases). The CDR3 runs to 15 residues. From germline, CDR1 is MNHEY and CDR2 SVGEGT. V lost 2 bases and J 0 bases, leaving 8 bases between the germline ends. CDR3 region: CASSYPRVSYNEQFF. Here the CDR3 DNA reads TGTGCCAGCAGTTACCCGCGGGTCTCCTACAATGAGCAGTTCTTC.

The chain links TRBV11-2 to TRBJ2-5, with D possibly TRBD2 on 6 matching bases. The CDR3 is made up of 17 amino acids. The ends were cut back, 5 bases at V and 5 bases at J, with 24 bases in the middle. The V gene's germline CDR1 is SGHAT and CDR2 FQNNGV. This CDR3 reads CASSHRRAGWGEETQYF. CDR3 coding DNA: TGTGCCAGCAGCCACCGTCGTGCGGGGTGGGGAGAGGAGACCCAGTACTTC.

This chain joins TRBV5-1 and TRBJ1-4, with unresolved D. Germline V lookup: CDR1 SGHRS, CDR2 YFSETQ. The CDR3 loop spans 15 amino acids. V lost 0 bases to trimming and J lost 0 bases, with 6 bases between them. The CDR3: CASSLEGATNEKLFF. CDR3 bases: TGCGCCAGCAGCTTGGAAGGAGCAACTAATGAAAAACTGTTTTTT.

The chain joins TRBV7-3 to TRBJ2-1; D possibly corresponds to TRBD2 (5 bases). Germline loops: CDR1 SGHTA, CDR2 FQGTGA. V shed 7 bases and J shed 5 bases, with 15 bases lying between them. The CDR3 extends over 14 amino acids. Here the CDR3 DNA reads TGTGCCAGCACCCCATGGACTGGACACAATGAGCAGTTCTTC. It is translated as CASTPWTGHNEQFF. The variable domain in full, completed from reference TRBV7-3 and TRBJ2-1, reads GAGVSQTPSNKVTEKGKYVELRCDPISGHTALYWYRQSLGQGPEFLIYFQGTGAADDSGLPNDRFFAVRPEGSVSTLKIQRTERGDSAVYLCASTPWTGHNEQFFGPGTRLTVL.

The chain combines TRBV7-6 with TRBJ1-1; D remains ambiguous. Trimming left V 5 bases short and J 1 base short, with 11 bases between. CDR3 size: 14 residues. Germline values: CDR1 SGHVS, CDR2 FNYEAQ. The DNA of the CDR3 is TGTGCCAGCAGCCTCGCGGGGTCGAACACTGAAGCTTTCTTT. This sequence encodes CASSLAGSNTEAFF.

This clone was recorded only once. V usage is TRBV19 and J usage is TRBJ1-5, with a possible D match to TRBD1 (5 bases). The CDR3 contains 15 residues. The germline V and J ends were trimmed by 0 bases and 2 bases, with 8 bases remaining between them. Germline V CDR1 and CDR2: LNHDA, SQIVND (reference sequence). CDR3 sequence: CASSIDRAGNQPQHF. The CDR3 nucleotides are TGTGCCAGTAGTATAGACAGGGCCGGCAATCAGCCCCAGCATTTT.

The chain employs TRBV27 and TRBJ2-1; 7 nucleotides match TRBD2. This CDR3 region has 16 residues. The germline V gene has CDR1 MNHEY and CDR2 SMNVEV (reference sequence). V lost 1 base to trimming and J lost 10 bases; unmatched junction nucleotides: 13. CDR3 DNA sequence: TGTGCCAGCAGTTTATGGGGGACTACCCTTCTTGGGGAGCAGTTCTTC. Translating gives CASSLWGTTLLGEQFF.